A selection of T cell receptor beta chains follows, all from one sample in a study of patients and donors after allogeneic stem cell transplantation. From the RT-PCR reads, TCRdb called clonotypes with MiXCR, one entry per CDR3 protein. Here the sample spans about 160,000 distinct CDR3 sequences, approximately 22% being singletons. The specimen was blood, either unsorted or a sorted T cell fraction (not recorded which). Every receptor here comes from a human donor who was either an allogeneic HSCT recipient or a stem cell or donor lymphocyte infusion donor (not recorded which). It is not recorded whose cells these are; they may come from a transplant donor. CDR3s include the opening cysteine and the closing phenylalanine or tryptophan. Part of the rows lack a size; the others show once, few, many or a class for expanded clones.

j_call: TRBJ2-3
clone_size: -
v_call: TRBV7-3
cdr3_aa: CASSYDGGAPTDTQYF

j_call: TRBJ2-3
clone_size: few
v_call: TRBV20-1
cdr3_aa: CSARTGDYSTDTQYF

j_call: TRBJ2-1
clone_size: -
v_call: TRBV19
cdr3_aa: CASSILFGGPGYEQFF

j_call: TRBJ2-5
clone_size: few
v_call: TRBV29-1
cdr3_aa: CSGRADHQETQYF

j_call: TRBJ2-7
clone_size: -
v_call: TRBV5-1
cdr3_aa: CASSSLTGIYEQYF

j_call: TRBJ2-5
clone_size: once
v_call: TRBV24-1
cdr3_aa: CATSVTRQGRQETQYF

j_call: TRBJ2-4
clone_size: -
v_call: TRBV7-2
cdr3_aa: CASSLNSGRKNIQYF

j_call: TRBJ2-2
clone_size: -
v_call: TRBV3-1
cdr3_aa: CASSQVSDGELFF

j_call: TRBJ2-1
clone_size: -
v_call: TRBV12-3/TRBV12-4
cdr3_aa: CASTLGYREPTIGFF

j_call: TRBJ1-5
clone_size: few
v_call: TRBV20-1
cdr3_aa: CSARDRSNQPQHF

j_call: TRBJ1-5
clone_size: -
v_call: TRBV2
cdr3_aa: CASHVGPKGQPQHF

j_call: TRBJ1-4
clone_size: many
v_call: TRBV12-3/TRBV12-4
cdr3_aa: CASSPRDDVNEKLFF

j_call: TRBJ2-1
clone_size: few
v_call: TRBV5-1
cdr3_aa: CASSLETSAYLDEQFF

j_call: TRBJ2-1
clone_size: -
v_call: TRBV5-1
cdr3_aa: CASSLPTGSGDNEQFF

j_call: TRBJ2-3
clone_size: -
v_call: TRBV5-1
cdr3_aa: CASSLWTVDTDTQYF

j_call: TRBJ1-1
clone_size: many
v_call: TRBV12-3/TRBV12-4
cdr3_aa: CASSLRDRGTEAFF

j_call: TRBJ2-2
clone_size: -
v_call: TRBV4-1
cdr3_aa: CASSRLDFNTGELFF

j_call: TRBJ1-2
clone_size: few
v_call: TRBV12-3/TRBV12-4
cdr3_aa: CASSLERRDYGYTF

j_call: TRBJ2-1
clone_size: -
v_call: TRBV12-3/TRBV12-4
cdr3_aa: CASSLFSGTANEQFF

j_call: TRBJ2-1
clone_size: -
v_call: TRBV7-8
cdr3_aa: CASSLEGISYNEQFF

j_call: TRBJ1-5
clone_size: few
v_call: TRBV25-1
cdr3_aa: CASSELGAISDQPQHF

j_call: TRBJ2-7
clone_size: once
v_call: TRBV7-9
cdr3_aa: CASSGDRASYEQYF

j_call: TRBJ2-5
clone_size: -
v_call: TRBV5-1
cdr3_aa: CASSLVGSANLGETQYF

j_call: TRBJ1-2
clone_size: few
v_call: TRBV10-3
cdr3_aa: CAITVILGPGGYTF

j_call: TRBJ1-1
clone_size: few
v_call: TRBV5-1
cdr3_aa: CASSGLNTVNTEAFF

j_call: TRBJ2-3
clone_size: -
v_call: TRBV9
cdr3_aa: CASSVGQGSDTQYF

j_call: TRBJ1-2
clone_size: few
v_call: TRBV7-2
cdr3_aa: CASRARAGENYGYTF

j_call: TRBJ2-2
clone_size: -
v_call: TRBV18
cdr3_aa: CASSPFNGADTGELFF

j_call: TRBJ1-2
clone_size: few
v_call: TRBV20-1
cdr3_aa: CSAPGGGGIYGYTF

j_call: TRBJ2-1
clone_size: -
v_call: TRBV7-8
cdr3_aa: CASSSAPFVGQFF

j_call: TRBJ2-2
clone_size: few
v_call: TRBV5-1
cdr3_aa: CASTGQQTGELFF

j_call: TRBJ1-1
clone_size: -
v_call: TRBV12-3/TRBV12-4
cdr3_aa: CASTLGGLGTEAFF

j_call: TRBJ2-2
clone_size: -
v_call: TRBV29-1
cdr3_aa: CSVASDPTGELFF

j_call: TRBJ2-7
clone_size: few
v_call: TRBV28
cdr3_aa: CASSPGDSYEQYF

j_call: TRBJ2-7
clone_size: few
v_call: TRBV20-1
cdr3_aa: CSAEQQGTEQYF

j_call: TRBJ2-5
clone_size: -
v_call: TRBV6-5
cdr3_aa: CASSLGQRVETQYF

j_call: TRBJ2-3
clone_size: few
v_call: TRBV10-3
cdr3_aa: CAISPQGEGADTQYF

j_call: TRBJ1-4
clone_size: -
v_call: TRBV15
cdr3_aa: CATSRSRFSQGGLFF

j_call: TRBJ2-1
clone_size: -
v_call: TRBV7-2
cdr3_aa: CASSFPTRGYNEQFF